Following are 10 T cell receptor beta chains from one sample sequenced in a study of T cells after yellow fever vaccination. Using its own MiXCR run on the 5' RACE reads, TCRdb lists one record per CDR3 protein. There are some 240,000 distinct CDR3 sequences in the sample; about 3.7% occur only once, and 15% to 20% lies in the top ten. Material: PBMCs, obtained 15 days after the yellow fever booster vaccination. The source is a man younger than 35 who received the YFV17D yellow fever vaccine.

In this sample, this clonotype turned up many times. The chain employs TRBV4-1 and TRBJ2-1; 8 bases are a match to TRBD2. The CDR3 spans 15 residues. V lost 6 bases to trimming and J lost 4 bases; unmatched junction nucleotides: 8. In germline, CDR1 is MGHRA, CDR2 YSYEKL. CDR3 DNA sequence: TGCGCCAGCAGAACTAGCGGAGCCGGTTACAATGAGCAGTTCTTC. As protein: CASRTSGAGYNEQFF.

This clonotype was detected many times. The chain joins TRBV12-3 or TRBV12-4 to TRBJ1-5; D may be TRBD1 (6 bases). V shed 5 bases and J shed 6 bases, with 17 bases lying between them. The CDR3 covers 15 residues. In DNA, the CDR3 is TGTGCCAGCAGTCGCCTCGGCGGGGGCGGTCAGCCCCAGCATTTT. Residues: CASSRLGGGGQPQHF.

Comment on this clonotype: The germline gene is not matched at one end of the junction; a read error may be the cause. The J gene is TRBJ2-3, the V gene TRBV23-1; D gene unclear. TRBV23-1 qualifies as an ORF whose function is uncertain. The CDR3 runs 11 residues. Written as DNA, the CDR3 is TGCGCCAGCTGTCAATCATATGGGCAGTATTTT. Translated: CASCQSYGQYF.

In its sample, this clonotype was seen a few times. This chain joins TRBV6-4 and TRBJ2-1; D is perhaps TRBD2 (6 bases). CDR1 is MRHNA, CDR2 SNTAGT, per germline. This CDR3 contains 15 residues. V was cut by 2 bases and J by 4 bases, with 12 bases left in between. CDR3 sequence: CASSDGDGLYNEQFF. CDR3 DNA: TGTGCCAGCAGTGACGGGGACGGACTATACAATGAGCAGTTCTTC.

This clonotype was observed at least ten times. The CDR3 region is CASSLEGRGYGYTF. For the CDR3, the DNA is TGTGCCAGCAGTTTAGAGGGAAGGGGCTATGGCTACACCTTC. This chain uses TRBV27 with TRBJ1-2; D is perhaps TRBD1 (5 bases). V was cut by 2 bases and J by 4 bases, with 11 bases left in between. This CDR3 comprises 14 residues. The germline V gene has CDR1 MNHEY and CDR2 SMNVEV (reference sequence).

This clonotype was counted at least ten times. V usage is TRBV20-1 and J usage is TRBJ2-1; D gene ambiguous. CDR3 size: 18 residues. Germline CDR1 is DFQATT and CDR2 is SNEGSKA (reference sequence). Trimming removed 0 bases from V and 0 bases from J, with 18 bases in between. The CDR3 coding sequence is TGCAGTGCTAGAGATCGACATTCGCCTCAGAGCTCCTACAATGAGCAGTTCTTC. Its protein is CSARDRHSPQSSYNEQFF.

The table lists this clonotype with many counts. CDR3 DNA: TGTGCCAGCAGCGGGACTACCCAAGAGACCCAGTACTTC. Protein product: CASSGTTQETQYF. The chain carries TRBV7-9 and TRBJ2-5; the match to TRBD2 covers 7 bases. Germline values: CDR1 SEHNR, CDR2 FQNEAQ (reference sequence). Unmatched junction bases numbered 1, after V lost 5 bases and J lost 1 base. This CDR3 has 13 residues. Full variable domain (remainder filled in from reference TRBV7-9 and TRBJ2-5): DTGVSQNPRHKITKRGQNVTFRCDPISEHNRLYWYRQTLGQGPEFLTYFQNEAQLEKSRLLSDRFSAERPKGSFSTLEIQRTEQGDSAMYLCASSGTTQETQYFGPGTRLLVL.

This clonotype was detected many times. This rearrangement joins TRBV20-1 to TRBJ1-5, with a possible D match to TRBD1 (5 bases). Trimming removed 4 bases from V and 5 bases from J, with 15 bases in between. The CDR3 covers 14 residues. Germline values: CDR1 DFQATT, CDR2 SNEGSKA (reference sequence). CDR3 coding DNA: TGCAGTGCTAAGGCGGGGGTGAAGCATCAGCCCCAGCATTTT. This encodes CSAKAGVKHQPQHF.

This clonotype was detected many times. The rearrangement uses TRBV11-3 and TRBJ1-1, with a possible D match to TRBD1 (5 bases). Per the germline V gene, CDR1 is SGHNT and CDR2 is YENEEA. Trimming removed 4 bases at V and 8 bases at J, with 11 bases between. This CDR3 has 12 residues. The CDR3 region is CASSSDGGEAFF. As DNA, the CDR3 is TGTGCCAGCAGCTCCGACGGGGGAGAAGCTTTCTTT.

This clonotype has a count of ten or more. The chain employs TRBV6-1 and TRBJ1-2, with TRBD1 as a possible D gene (6 bases). The CDR3 runs to 13 residues. V lost 6 bases and J lost 5, with 13 bases in between. Germline-derived CDR1 and CDR2 are MNHNS and SASEGT. CDR3 coding DNA: TGTGCCAGCAGAGAGGGGGATCCATATGGCTACACCTTC. Translating it yields CASREGDPYGYTF.